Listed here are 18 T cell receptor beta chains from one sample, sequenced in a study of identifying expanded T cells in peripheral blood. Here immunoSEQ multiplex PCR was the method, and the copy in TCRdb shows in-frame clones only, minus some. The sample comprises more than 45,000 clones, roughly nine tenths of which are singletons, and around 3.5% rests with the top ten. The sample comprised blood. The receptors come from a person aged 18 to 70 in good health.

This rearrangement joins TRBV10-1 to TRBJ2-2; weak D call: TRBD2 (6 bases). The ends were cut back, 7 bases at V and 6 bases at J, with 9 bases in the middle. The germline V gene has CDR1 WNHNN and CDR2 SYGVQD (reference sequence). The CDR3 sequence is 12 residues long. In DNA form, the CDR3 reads TGCGCCAGCAACGCGGGGCCCGGGGAGCTGTTTTTT. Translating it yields CASNAGPGELFF.

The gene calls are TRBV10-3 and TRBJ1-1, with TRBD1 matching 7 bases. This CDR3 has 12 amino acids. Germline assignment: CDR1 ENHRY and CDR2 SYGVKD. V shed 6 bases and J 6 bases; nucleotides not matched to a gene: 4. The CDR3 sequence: CAISSDRAEAFF. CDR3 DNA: TGTGCCATCAGCTCTGACAGGGCTGAAGCTTTCTTT.

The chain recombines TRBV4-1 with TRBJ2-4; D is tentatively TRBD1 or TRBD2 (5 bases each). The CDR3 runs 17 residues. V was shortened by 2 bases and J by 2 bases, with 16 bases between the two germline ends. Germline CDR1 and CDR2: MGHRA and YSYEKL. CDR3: CASSQTRGESSKNIQYF. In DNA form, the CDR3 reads TGCGCCAGCAGCCAAACGAGAGGGGAGTCATCCAAAAACATTCAGTACTTC.

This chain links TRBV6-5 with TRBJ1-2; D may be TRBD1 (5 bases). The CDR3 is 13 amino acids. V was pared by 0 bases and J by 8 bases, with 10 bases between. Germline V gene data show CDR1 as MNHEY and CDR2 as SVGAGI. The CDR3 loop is CASSYSKGWGYTF. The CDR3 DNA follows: TGTGCCAGCAGTTACTCGAAGGGGTGGGGCTACACCTTC.

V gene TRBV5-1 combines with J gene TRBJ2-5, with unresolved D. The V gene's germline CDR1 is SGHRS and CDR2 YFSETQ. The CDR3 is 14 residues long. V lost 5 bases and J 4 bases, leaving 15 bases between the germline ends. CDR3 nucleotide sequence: TGCGCCAGCAGGAGACGTATGGGGTCAGAGACCCAGTACTTC. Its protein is CASRRRMGSETQYF. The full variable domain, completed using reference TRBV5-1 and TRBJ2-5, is KAGVTQTPRYLIKTRGQQVTLSCSPISGHRSVSWYQQTPGQGLQFLFEYFSETQRNKGNFPGRFSGRQFSNSRSEMNVSTLELGDSALYLCASRRRMGSETQYFGPGTRLLVL.

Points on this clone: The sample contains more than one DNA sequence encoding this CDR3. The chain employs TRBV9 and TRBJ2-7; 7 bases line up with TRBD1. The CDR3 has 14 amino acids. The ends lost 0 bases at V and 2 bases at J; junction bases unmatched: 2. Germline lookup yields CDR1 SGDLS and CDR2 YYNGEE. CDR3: CASSVGQGPYEQYF. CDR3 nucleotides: TGTGCCAGCAGCGTAGGACAGGGACCCTACGAGCAGTACTTC.

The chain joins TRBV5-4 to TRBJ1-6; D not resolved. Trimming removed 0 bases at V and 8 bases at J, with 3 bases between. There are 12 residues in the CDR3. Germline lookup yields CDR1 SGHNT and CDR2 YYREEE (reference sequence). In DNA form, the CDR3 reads TGTGCCAGCAGCTTGGTTGATTCACCCCTCCACTTT. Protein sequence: CASSLVDSPLHF.

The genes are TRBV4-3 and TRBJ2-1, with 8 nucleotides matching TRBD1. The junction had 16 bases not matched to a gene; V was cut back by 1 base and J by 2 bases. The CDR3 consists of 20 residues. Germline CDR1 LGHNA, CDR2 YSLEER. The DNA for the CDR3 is TGCGCCAGCAGCCAAGGGACCCGAACCGGGACAGGTTATGCCTACAATGAGCAGTTCTTC. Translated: CASSQGTRTGTGYAYNEQFF.

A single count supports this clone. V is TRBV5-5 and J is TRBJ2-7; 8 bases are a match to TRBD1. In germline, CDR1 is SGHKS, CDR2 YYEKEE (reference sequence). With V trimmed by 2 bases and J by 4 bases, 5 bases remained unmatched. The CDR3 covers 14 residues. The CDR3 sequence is CASSFQGARYEQYF. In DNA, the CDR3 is TGTGCCAGCAGCTTTCAGGGGGCTAGATACGAGCAGTACTTC.

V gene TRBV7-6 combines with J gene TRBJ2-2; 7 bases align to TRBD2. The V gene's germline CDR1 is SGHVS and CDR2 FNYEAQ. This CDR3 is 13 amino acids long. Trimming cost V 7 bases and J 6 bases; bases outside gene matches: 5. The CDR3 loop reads CASTGRRAGELFF. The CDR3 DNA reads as TGTGCCAGCACCGGGAGGCGGGCCGGGGAGCTGTTTTTT. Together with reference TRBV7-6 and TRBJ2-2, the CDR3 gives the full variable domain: GAGVSQSPRYKVTKRGQDVALRCDPISGHVSLYWYRQALGQGPEFLTYFNYEAQQDKSGLPNDRFSAERPEGSISTLTIQRTEQRDSAMYRCASTGRRAGELFFGEGSRLTVL.

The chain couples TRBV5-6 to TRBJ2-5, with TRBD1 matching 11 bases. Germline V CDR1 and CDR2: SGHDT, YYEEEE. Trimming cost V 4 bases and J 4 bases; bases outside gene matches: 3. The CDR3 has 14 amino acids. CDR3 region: CASSLGQGGETQYF. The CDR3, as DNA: TGTGCCAGCAGCCTGGGACAGGGGGGAGAGACCCAGTACTTC.

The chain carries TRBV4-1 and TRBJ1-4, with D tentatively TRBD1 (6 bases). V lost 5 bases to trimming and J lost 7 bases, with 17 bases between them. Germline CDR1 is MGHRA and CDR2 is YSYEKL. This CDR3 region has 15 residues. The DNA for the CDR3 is TGCGCCAGCAGCGCATGGAGGGGGACGGGTGAAAAACTGTTTTTT. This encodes CASSAWRGTGEKLFF.

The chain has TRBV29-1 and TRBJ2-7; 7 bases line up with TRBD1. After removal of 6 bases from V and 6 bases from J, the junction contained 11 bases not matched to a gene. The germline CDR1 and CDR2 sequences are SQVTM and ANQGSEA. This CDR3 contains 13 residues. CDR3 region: CSVRQGPAVEQYF. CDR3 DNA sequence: TGCAGCGTCCGACAGGGACCCGCGGTCGAGCAGTACTTC.

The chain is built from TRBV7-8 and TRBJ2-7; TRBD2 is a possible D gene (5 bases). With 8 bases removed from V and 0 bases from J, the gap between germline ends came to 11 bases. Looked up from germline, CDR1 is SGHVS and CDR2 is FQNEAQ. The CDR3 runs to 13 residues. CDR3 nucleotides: TGTGCCAGCTCCCAAGCGGCCTCCTACGAGCAGTACTTC. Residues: CASSQAASYEQYF. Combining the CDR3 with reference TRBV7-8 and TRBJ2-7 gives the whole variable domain GAGVSQSPRYKVAKRGQDVALRCDPISGHVSLFWYQQALGQGPEFLTYFQNEAQLDKSGLPSDRFFAERPEGSVSTLKIQRTQQEDSAVYLCASSQAASYEQYFGPGTRLTVT.

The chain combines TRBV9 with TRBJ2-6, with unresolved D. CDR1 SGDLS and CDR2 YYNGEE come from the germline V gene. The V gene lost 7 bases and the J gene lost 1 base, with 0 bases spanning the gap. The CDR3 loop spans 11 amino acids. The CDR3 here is CASSGANVLTF. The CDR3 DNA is TGTGCCAGCTCTGGGGCCAACGTCCTGACTTTC.

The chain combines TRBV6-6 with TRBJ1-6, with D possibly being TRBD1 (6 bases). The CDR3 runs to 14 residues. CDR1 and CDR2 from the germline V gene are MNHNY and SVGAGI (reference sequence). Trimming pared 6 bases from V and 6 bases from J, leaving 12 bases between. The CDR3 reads CASRPEGGNSPLHF. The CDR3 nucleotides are TGTGCCAGCAGACCCGAGGGGGGTAATTCACCCCTCCACTTT.

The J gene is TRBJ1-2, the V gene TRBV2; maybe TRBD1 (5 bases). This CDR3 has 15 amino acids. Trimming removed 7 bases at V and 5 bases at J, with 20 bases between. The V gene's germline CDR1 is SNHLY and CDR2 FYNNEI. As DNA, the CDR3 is TGTGCCAGCACCAGAGGGCCGGGGGGAGGTTATGGCTACACCTTC. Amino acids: CASTRGPGGGYGYTF.

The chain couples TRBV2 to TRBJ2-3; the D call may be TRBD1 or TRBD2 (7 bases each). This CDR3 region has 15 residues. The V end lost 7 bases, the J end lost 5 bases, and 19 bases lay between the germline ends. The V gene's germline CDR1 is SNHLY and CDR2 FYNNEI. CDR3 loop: CASTIRGRVQDTQYF. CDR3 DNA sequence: TGTGCCAGCACCATCAGGGGGAGGGTCCAAGATACGCAGTATTTT.